This TCR beta chain was sequenced in a study of blood T cell repertoires in COVID-19 (dated by TCRdb to the early 2020s). With regard to the full study: Samples covering the acute and convalescent phases of COVID-19 were provided by collaborators in the United States, Italy and Spain. The prospective study material was composed of cDNA or gDNA derived from T cells, B-cell-depleted T cells, or PBMCs. Deeply sampled blood TCRbeta repertoires from subjects exposed to, actively infected with, or recovered from COVID-19 were included in the dataset. The repertoires were made available in a free public database intended to serve as a resource for research on the immune response to SARS-CoV-2. Samples were obtained from the ongoing ImmuneRACE study (first 160 participants) and from 1,254 subjects provided by 6 global collaborators. The sample metadata nearly always contained a de-identified subject ID, COVID-19 status, age in years and sex. Where available, HLA class I and class II types were obtained from metadata supplied by the sample provider rather than from assay-based typing. The full study reports these points: Clinical and demographic metadata were provided uncurated, with the amount varying by source and participant.

Compared with germline, V lacks 5 bases and J lacks 10 bases; bases without a gene match: 10. CDR1 is given as LNHDA and CDR2 as SQIVND, both from the germline V gene (reference sequence). CDR3 length: 13 amino acids, cysteine to phenylalanine. Only the CDR3 region is kept as DNA, spanning 39 bases read in frame from base 1. TCRbeta CDR3 regions were amplified from genomic DNA using the immunoSEQ Assay, a bias-controlled multiplex PCR. Regarding the original processing steps: Nucleated cell counts per sample were estimated from amplification of reference gene primers within the assay. Sequence reads were collapsed and filtered to measure the absolute abundance of every unique TCRbeta CDR3 rearrangement. For each sample, productive Simpson clonality was calculated as the square root of Simpson's diversity index over productive rearrangements. TCRdb's version of the immuneACCESS table is confined to in-frame rearrangements and falls short of the full clone set. An unresolved V gene accounts for under half of the shortfall where checked; the remainder is of unknown origin. The V and J calls and clone size are taken from that table; D and trimming were inferred from the DNA. In all, the sample holds roughly 140,000 clones, and 76% of those were seen once. More than 3.5% of the sample goes to the ten largest clones.

Whole blood was collected in K2EDTA tubes by collaborating institutions according to the institutions' own protocols. For TCRbeta analysis, collaborators shipped samples as frozen whole blood, isolated PBMCs, or DNA extracted from either of those sample types. As concerns this clone: The antigen it binds to is not known. The input lacks base qualities; no much larger clone sits a single base away.

This chain joins TRBV19 to TRBJ1-2; 7 junctional bases match TRBD1. Sequencing was done on a sample of peripheral blood. This TCR was sampled from a woman aged 80 or over with acute or convalescent COVID-19. The nucleotides read TGTGCCAGTAGTGTGAGGGACAGAACATTCTACACCTTC. Its protein product is CASSVRDRTFYTF.